This record concerns one TCR beta chain sequence. Original processing notes: Using reference gene primer amplification, nucleated cell counts were estimated. Assay: immunoSEQ multiplex PCR; the TCRdb copy retains only in-frame clones and omits some. The V and J calls and the clone size are those of that table, but D and trimming were determined from the DNA. This sample has approximately 160,000 clones, with about 80% found just once. There are 16 residues in the CDR3. Germline V gene data show CDR1 as KGHSH and CDR2 as LQKENI. Trimming took 3 bases from V and 7 from J, leaving 20 bases between them. The data belong to a study of blood T cell repertoires in COVID-19.

Sequenced input: peripheral blood. The chain recombines TRBV18 with TRBJ2-3; D possibly corresponds to TRBD2 (7 bases). The TCR was taken from a woman aged 80 or older with acute or convalescent COVID-19. CDR3 bases: TGTGCCAGCTCACCTGTAGCCGGACTAGGGGACAATACGCAGTATTTT. Translating it yields CASSPVAGLGDNTQYF.